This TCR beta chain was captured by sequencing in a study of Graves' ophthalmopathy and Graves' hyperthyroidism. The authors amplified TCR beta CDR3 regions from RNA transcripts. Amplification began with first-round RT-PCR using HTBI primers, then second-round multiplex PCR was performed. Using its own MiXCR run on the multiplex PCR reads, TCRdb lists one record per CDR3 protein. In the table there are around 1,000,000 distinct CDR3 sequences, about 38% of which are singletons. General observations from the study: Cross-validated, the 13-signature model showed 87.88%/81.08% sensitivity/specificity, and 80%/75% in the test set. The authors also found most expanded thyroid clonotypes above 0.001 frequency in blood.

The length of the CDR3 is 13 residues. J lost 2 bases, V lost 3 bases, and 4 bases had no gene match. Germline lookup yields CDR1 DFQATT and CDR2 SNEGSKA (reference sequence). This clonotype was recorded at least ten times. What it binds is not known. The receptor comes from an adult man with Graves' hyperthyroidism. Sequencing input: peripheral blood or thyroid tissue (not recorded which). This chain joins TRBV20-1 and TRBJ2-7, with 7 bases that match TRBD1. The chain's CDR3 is CSASEGATYEQYF. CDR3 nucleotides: TGCAGTGCTAGTGAGGGGGCCACCTACGAGCAGTACTTC.